A single sample is the source of the 10 T cell receptor beta chains below, sequenced in a study of blood T cell repertoires in COVID-19. Method: immunoSEQ multiplex PCR; TCRdb's copy keeps in-frame clones and lacks some. The sample includes just over 300,000 clones, about nine tenths of them seen just once. Sequencing was performed on PBMCs or T cells enriched from blood (not recorded which). The receptors were gathered from a woman aged 18-29 years who had recovered from COVID-19.

The rearrangement links TRBV5-1 to TRBJ1-1, with D possibly TRBD1 on 5 matching bases. V gave up 6 bases and J gave up 0 bases, with 12 bases separating them. The CDR3 contains 14 residues. CDR1 is SGHRS, CDR2 YFSETQ, per germline. CDR3 nucleotides: TGCGCCAGCACTCGTGGGGGGATGAACACTGAAGCTTTCTTT. Protein product: CASTRGGMNTEAFF.

V and J are TRBV2 and TRBJ2-7; a weak D match, TRBD1 (5 bases). V dropped 2 bases and J dropped 1 base, with 9 bases sitting between them. Germline V CDR1 and CDR2: SNHLY, FYNNEI. The CDR3 consists of 14 residues. CDR3 sequence: CASSERGHSYEQYF. In DNA form, the CDR3 reads TGTGCCAGCAGTGAAAGGGGTCATTCCTACGAGCAGTACTTC.

The chain has TRBV5-1 and TRBJ1-2; TRBD1 is a possible D gene (6 bases). V lost 4 bases to trimming and J lost 4 bases, with 17 bases between them. The CDR3 has 15 amino acids. Germline V CDR1 and CDR2: SGHRS, YFSETQ. CDR3 bases: TGCGCCAGCAGCCGAGGGGGTAGGGAAGGCTATGGCTACACCTTC. It specifies CASSRGGREGYGYTF.

The CDR3 DNA reads TGTGCCAGCAGAAGAAGCTCAGATACGCAGTATTTT. Translated, it gives CASRRSSDTQYF. The chain joins TRBV12-3 or TRBV12-4 to TRBJ2-3, with D uncertain. Trimming stripped 6 bases from V and 4 bases from J, with 8 bases between. This CDR3 has 12 amino acids.

This clone has a single count. The V and J genes are TRBV28 and TRBJ1-5; D gene unclear. CDR3 length: 14 residues. Germline CDR1 is MDHEN and CDR2 is SYDVKM. V lost 7 bases and J 6 bases, leaving 16 bases between the germline ends. CDR3 nucleotide sequence: TGTGCCAGCACCCCGGGTACGGGTGGTCAGCCCCAGCATTTT. This translates into CASTPGTGGQPQHF.

As for this clone: The junction does not match germline at one end; this may be a read error. The chain joins TRBV7-2 to TRBJ1-1, with TRBD1 matching over 9 bases. Germline V CDR1 and CDR2: SGHTA, FQGNSA. The CDR3 consists of 15 residues. The DNA for the CDR3 is TGTGCCACCAGCGAACAGGGGGCGCGTTACACTGAAGCTTTCTTT. Its protein product is CATSEQGARYTEAFF. The full variable domain, completed using reference TRBV7-2 and TRBJ1-1, is GAGVSQSPSNKVTEKGKDVELRCDPISGHTALYWYRQSLGQGLEFLIYFQGNSAPDKSGLPSDRFSAERTGGSVSTLTIQRTQQEDSAVYLCATSEQGARYTEAFFGQGTRLTVV.

The chain carries TRBV6-6 and TRBJ1-4; D gene ambiguous. The CDR3 has 13 amino acids. V was clipped by 8 bases and J by 4 bases, with 11 bases between them. The germline V gene has CDR1 MNHNY and CDR2 SVGAGI (reference sequence). The CDR3 coding sequence is TGTGCCAGCCGCCGGCGGATTAATGAAAAACTGTTTTTT. Its protein is CASRRRINEKLFF.

The gene calls are TRBV7-2 and TRBJ1-5; D remains unclear. The CDR3 extends over 14 amino acids. V dropped 3 bases and J dropped 5 bases, with 11 bases sitting between them. The V gene's germline CDR1 is SGHTA and CDR2 FQGNSA. The CDR3 spells CASSLEQIDQPQHF. Here the CDR3 DNA reads TGTGCCAGCAGCTTGGAACAGATAGATCAGCCCCAGCATTTT.

This chain connects TRBV5-5 to TRBJ2-3, with D possibly matching TRBD1 (5 bases). This CDR3 is built from 14 residues. V was cut by 4 bases and J by 9 bases, with 18 bases left in between. CDR1 and CDR2 from the germline V gene are SGHKS and YYEKEE (reference sequence). The CDR3 DNA is TGTGCCAGCAGCCCGGAATACAGGACCGGAACGCAGTATTTT. Translation: CASSPEYRTGTQYF.

The J gene is TRBJ2-2, the V gene TRBV5-1; tentative D call: TRBD1 (5 bases). This CDR3 spans 17 amino acids. Germline values: CDR1 SGHRS, CDR2 YFSETQ. V was cut by 3 bases and J by 2 bases, with 17 bases left in between. CDR3 amino acids: CASSWGPAGPNTGELFF. CDR3 sequence (DNA): TGCGCCAGCAGCTGGGGCCCAGCAGGGCCCAACACCGGGGAGCTGTTTTTT.